A single sample gave rise to the 15 T cell receptor beta chains below, sequenced in a study of T-cell memory formation after mild COVID-19. TCRdb redid the calling of the 5' RACE reads with MiXCR, one entry per CDR3 protein. The sample holds some 190,000 distinct CDR3 sequences, approximately 16% seen once. Sequencing was carried out using PBMCs or a T cell subset sorted from them (not recorded which). Receptors originate from an adult woman who had mild COVID-19 (a few samples of this study predate the infection). Cell type and time point are not known.

This clonotype turned up a few times. The genes are TRBV5-4 and TRBJ2-3, with D tentatively TRBD2 (5 bases). The CDR3 spans 15 residues. V was pared by 4 bases and J by 0 bases, with 12 bases between. Germline loops: CDR1 SGHNT, CDR2 YYREEE (reference sequence). In nucleotides, the CDR3 is TGTGCCAGCAGCGCGGACCAGCGGAGCACAGATACGCAGTATTTT. Protein: CASSADQRSTDTQYF.

This clonotype was observed a few times. The CDR3 DNA sequence: TGCGCCAGCAGTGGGACTAGTGGTCTCACCGGGGAGCTGTTTTTT. As protein: CASSGTSGLTGELFF. The chain is built from TRBV10-2 and TRBJ2-2; 7 bases match TRBD2. V lost 4 bases to trimming and J lost 4 bases; unmatched junction nucleotides: 6. The V gene's germline CDR1 is WSHSY and CDR2 SAAADI. The CDR3 length is 15 residues.

V usage is TRBV12-5 and J usage is TRBJ2-5; weak D call: TRBD2 (6 bases). The V end lost 6 bases, the J end lost 2 bases, and 16 bases lay between the germline ends. CDR1 is LGHNT, CDR2 FRNRAP, per germline. CDR3 size: 15 residues. The CDR3 sequence is CASGPWGAGQETQYF. In DNA, the CDR3 is TGTGCTAGTGGCCCCTGGGGAGCGGGTCAAGAGACCCAGTACTTC.

The rearrangement uses TRBV24-1 and TRBJ2-2, with D hard to call. V shed 6 bases and J shed 1 base, with 5 bases lying between them. Germline lookup yields CDR1 KGHDR and CDR2 SFDVKD. The CDR3 is 13 amino acids. The CDR3 loop reads CATSLLNTGELFF. The CDR3 nucleotides are TGTGCCACCAGTCTCCTGAACACCGGGGAGCTGTTTTTT.

This clonotype was found many times. The V and J genes are TRBV5-1 and TRBJ2-7, with TRBD2 identical over 7 bases. The CDR3 spans 13 residues. Germline V gives CDR1 SGHRS, CDR2 YFSETQ. The junction had 0 bases not matched to a gene; V was cut back by 1 base and J by 2 bases. The CDR3 here is CASSLSGTYEQYF. Here the CDR3 DNA reads TGCGCCAGCAGCTTGAGCGGGACCTACGAGCAGTACTTC.

This rearrangement joins TRBV20-1 to TRBJ1-5; 7 bases are a match to TRBD1. The junction had 8 bases not matched to a gene; V was cut back by 6 bases and J by 3 bases. The CDR3 is 14 residues long. CDR1 and CDR2 from the germline V gene are DFQATT and SNEGSKA (reference sequence). CDR3 coding DNA: TGCAGTGCCCAGGACAGGCTTATCAATCAGCCCCAGCATTTT. Its translation: CSAQDRLINQPQHF.

This clonotype was observed a few times. The V and J genes are TRBV6-6 and TRBJ2-1; 7 nucleotides align to TRBD1. Germline V gene data show CDR1 as MNHNY and CDR2 as SVGAGI (reference sequence). J was trimmed by 10 bases and V by 6 bases; bases with no gene match: 12. The CDR3 length is 14 residues. The CDR3 protein is CASRDRVAYWEQFF. In DNA form, the CDR3 reads TGTGCCAGCAGAGACAGGGTGGCCTACTGGGAGCAGTTCTTC.

This clonotype was observed a handful of times. The genes are TRBV5-1 and TRBJ2-5; TRBD1 aligns across 10 bases. Germline values: CDR1 SGHRS, CDR2 YFSETQ. V dropped 2 bases and J dropped 5; count of bases not matched to a gene: 6. This CDR3 has 15 residues. The CDR3: CASSFRTGGEETQYF. DNA for the CDR3: TGCGCCAGCAGCTTCAGGACAGGGGGGGAGGAGACCCAGTACTTC.

The rearrangement links TRBV9 to TRBJ2-2; the D call may be TRBD1 or TRBD2 (6 bases each). CDR3 length: 14 residues. The germline V gene has CDR1 SGDLS and CDR2 YYNGEE. Trimming removed 4 bases at V and 7 bases at J, with 14 bases between. DNA for the CDR3: TGTGCCAGCAGCACAGAACAGGGAGGCGGGGAGCTGTTTTTT. Amino acid sequence: CASSTEQGGGELFF.

At least ten counts were recorded for this clonotype. The chain links TRBV4-2 to TRBJ2-3, with a tentative D call TRBD1 (6 bases). The germline V gene encodes CDR1 LGHNA and CDR2 YNFKEQ. V gave up 2 bases and J gave up 0 bases, with 18 bases separating them. The CDR3 contains 18 residues. The CDR3 DNA reads TGTGCCAGCAGCCAAAAGGTCCAAGGGGGAGCTAGCACAGATACGCAGTATTTT. Amino acid sequence: CASSQKVQGGASTDTQYF.

The chain couples TRBV2 to TRBJ1-1; weak D call: TRBD1 (5 bases). V was cut by 7 bases and J by 6 bases, with 15 bases left in between. Looked up from germline, CDR1 is SNHLY and CDR2 is FYNNEI. The CDR3 covers 13 residues. This chain's CDR3 is CASKEQGSSEAFF. DNA for the CDR3: TGTGCCAGCAAGGAGCAGGGTTCTTCTGAAGCTTTCTTT.

This clonotype was found a few times. V is TRBV7-3 and J is TRBJ1-3; D ambiguous. Germline CDR1 is SGHTA and CDR2 is FQGTGA. V lost 5 bases and J lost 0, with 14 bases in between. The CDR3 runs 16 residues. The CDR3 loop is CASSPNPQGSGNTIYF. DNA of the CDR3: TGTGCCAGCAGCCCCAACCCACAAGGCTCTGGAAACACCATATATTTT. The full variable domain, completed using reference TRBV7-3 and TRBJ1-3, is GAGVSQTPSNKVTEKGKYVELRCDPISGHTALYWYRQSLGQGPEFLIYFQGTGAADDSGLPNDRFFAVRPEGSVSTLKIQRTERGDSAVYLCASSPNPQGSGNTIYFGEGSWLTVV.

The chain employs TRBV7-2 and TRBJ2-2, with 7 bases identical to TRBD2. The J segment lost 4 bases and the V segment lost 5 bases, leaving 10 bases of the junction unmatched. The CDR3 runs 16 residues. Germline V CDR1 and CDR2: SGHTA, FQGNSA. Written as DNA, the CDR3 is TGTGCCAGCAGCCATGGGCTAGCGGTAGCCACCGGGGAGCTGTTTTTT. As protein: CASSHGLAVATGELFF. Full variable domain (outside the CDR3, taken from reference TRBV7-2 and TRBJ2-2): GAGVSQSPSNKVTEKGKDVELRCDPISGHTALYWYRQSLGQGLEFLIYFQGNSAPDKSGLPSDRFSAERTGGSVSTLTIQRTQQEDSAVYLCASSHGLAVATGELFFGEGSRLTVL.

In its sample, this clonotype was seen a few times. The chain has TRBV27 and TRBJ2-5; TRBD1 might be the D (5 bases). Per the germline V gene, CDR1 is MNHEY and CDR2 is SMNVEV (reference sequence). Deletions cut 4 bases from V and 0 bases from J, with 12 bases between. The CDR3 has 15 residues. The DNA of the CDR3 is TGTGCCAGCAGTTCCGTGACAGCGTACCAAGAGACCCAGTACTTC. It translates to CASSSVTAYQETQYF.

The gene calls are TRBV4-1 and TRBJ1-5; D may be TRBD1 (6 bases). The CDR3 consists of 15 residues. V shed 1 base and J shed 4 bases, with 11 bases lying between them. The germline V gene has CDR1 MGHRA and CDR2 YSYEKL. DNA of the CDR3: TGCGCCAGCAGCCAAGCGTGGACAGTTAATCAGCCCCAGCATTTT. Amino acids: CASSQAWTVNQPQHF.